These 31 T cell receptor beta chains were all obtained from the same sample, sequenced in a study of early T cells in non-severe SARS-CoV-2 infection. TCRdb re-called the 5' RACE reads with MiXCR, one entry per CDR3 protein. The sample shows around 60,000 distinct CDR3 sequences, roughly an eighth of them seen only once. Specimen: whole blood. These receptors were collected from an adult who was a healthcare worker with PCR-confirmed SARS-CoV-2 infection or an uninfected control (not recorded which).

This clonotype showed up just a few times. The chain links TRBV10-2 to TRBJ2-1; 10 bases line up with TRBD2. J gave up 7 bases and V 3 bases, and 3 bases lay outside the gene matches. The CDR3 contains 14 residues. Germline V gene sequence: CDR1 WSHSY, CDR2 SAAADI. CDR3 protein: CASSEAGGLNEQFF. The CDR3 coding sequence is TGCGCCAGCAGTGAAGCGGGAGGGCTGAATGAGCAGTTCTTC.

This clonotype was detected once. V gene TRBV7-6 combines with J gene TRBJ1-1; D possibly corresponds to TRBD1 (6 bases). Trimming removed 5 bases at V and 4 bases at J, with 14 bases between. The CDR3 covers 14 residues. Germline lookup yields CDR1 SGHVS and CDR2 FNYEAQ. Here the CDR3 reads CASSANRESTEAFF. The CDR3 DNA sequence: TGTGCCAGCAGCGCAAACAGGGAATCCACTGAAGCTTTCTTT.

The V and J genes are TRBV30 and TRBJ2-7; maybe TRBD2 (5 bases). Germline V gene sequence: CDR1 GTSNPN, CDR2 SVGIG (reference sequence). The V end was cut by 4 bases, the J end by 2 bases, with 9 bases between. The CDR3 covers 12 residues. CDR3 in amino acids: CAWTSAAYEQYF. The CDR3 bases are TGTGCCTGGACGTCAGCGGCCTACGAGCAGTACTTC.

In its sample, this clonotype was seen a few times. The junction shows a germline mismatch at one end, possibly a read error. This chain uses TRBV7-7 with TRBJ2-1; D may be TRBD2 (6 bases). The germline V gene has CDR1 SSHAT and CDR2 FNYEAQ (reference sequence). The CDR3 has 15 amino acids. The chain's CDR3 is CASSLAVSSYNEQFF. The CDR3 coding sequence is TGTGCTAGCAGCTTAGCGGTTAGCTCCTACAATGAGCAGTTCTTC.

This chain uses TRBV28 with TRBJ2-5; no definite D call. The CDR3 totals 14 residues. Germline lookup yields CDR1 MDHEN and CDR2 SYDVKM. The ends were cut back, 5 bases at V and 3 bases at J, with 13 bases in the middle. For the CDR3, the DNA is TGTGCCAGCAGTGGGCTTTCAAGCGAAGAGACCCAGTACTTC. Amino acids: CASSGLSSEETQYF.

The table lists this clonotype with a few counts. The chain uses TRBV24-1 and TRBJ2-5, with 8 bases that match TRBD1. CDR1 is KGHDR and CDR2 is SFDVKD in the germline V gene. V was clipped by 4 bases and J by 4 bases; unmatched bases: 4. This CDR3 has 14 amino acids. The CDR3 loop is CATSEGTGGETQYF. CDR3 DNA sequence: TGTGCCACCAGTGAAGGGACAGGAGGAGAGACCCAGTACTTC.

In this sample, this clonotype turned up many times. J is TRBJ1-1 and V is TRBV3-1, with D hard to call. Trimming left V 0 bases short and J 3 bases short, with 8 bases between. Per germline, CDR1 LGHDT and CDR2 YNNKEL (reference sequence). This CDR3 is built from 14 residues. The DNA for the CDR3 is TGTGCCAGCAGCCAAGATCGGACCGACACTGAAGCTTTCTTT. Its protein product is CASSQDRTDTEAFF.

This clonotype was observed a few times. The chain joins TRBV7-8 to TRBJ2-3; TRBD2 matches at 12 bases. The CDR3 runs to 16 residues. V was pared by 3 bases and J by 2 bases, with 3 bases of the junction left unmatched. Germline CDR1 is SGHVS and CDR2 is FQNEAQ. CDR3 protein: CASSFRTSGDTDTQYF. For the CDR3, the DNA is TGTGCCAGCAGCTTCCGGACTAGCGGGGACACAGATACGCAGTATTTT.

This clonotype has just a few counts. V gene TRBV20-1 combines with J gene TRBJ2-3; TRBD1 or TRBD2 may be the D gene (5 bases each). Germline assignment: CDR1 DFQATT and CDR2 SNEGSKA (reference sequence). The CDR3 loop spans 16 amino acids. V lost 6 bases and J lost 4, with 23 bases in between. As DNA, the CDR3 is TGCAGTGCAACCGACCGGGGCCTAAAGCTTGCAGATACGCAGTATTTT. It yields the protein CSATDRGLKLADTQYF.

This clonotype was detected many times. V gene TRBV11-2 combines with J gene TRBJ1-1, with no clear D. Germline CDR1 is SGHAT and CDR2 is FQNNGV. CDR3 length equals 16 residues. Trimming removed 4 bases at V and 9 bases at J, with 24 bases between. This chain's CDR3 is CASSSGIGGSETKAFF. CDR3 DNA sequence: TGTGCCAGCAGCTCCGGTATTGGAGGATCAGAGACTAAAGCTTTCTTT.

This clonotype was observed at least ten times. The CDR3 sequence: CASSLFPGQGHGYTF. CDR3 sequence (DNA): TGTGCCAGCAGTTTATTTCCGGGACAGGGCCATGGCTACACCTTC. This chain uses TRBV28 with TRBJ1-2; the match to TRBD1 covers 9 bases. Germline loops: CDR1 MDHEN, CDR2 SYDVKM. The V segment lost 1 base and the J segment 6 bases; nucleotides outside the gene matches: 6. The CDR3 length is 15 residues.

This clonotype appeared many times. V is TRBV12-3 or TRBV12-4 and J is TRBJ2-2; D is unclear. There are 12 residues in the CDR3. The V gene lost 5 bases and the J gene lost 7 bases, with 8 bases spanning the gap. The CDR3 nucleotides read TGTGCCAGCAGTCCCCCTCTCGGGGAGCTGTTTTTT. Translation gives CASSPPLGELFF.

Ten or more counts support this clonotype. This CDR3 reads CASARGSGGYNEQFF. CDR3 DNA sequence: TGTGCCAGCGCTCGGGGGAGCGGGGGATACAATGAGCAGTTCTTC. The chain couples TRBV7-9 to TRBJ2-1; 8 nucleotides match TRBD2. The CDR3 is 15 amino acids. The V gene's germline CDR1 is SEHNR and CDR2 FQNEAQ (reference sequence). Trimming at V came to 8 bases and at J to 4 bases, leaving 10 bases not matched to a gene.

This clonotype was picked up many times. The CDR3 sequence: CASSTDSLNTEAFF. In nucleotides, the CDR3 is TGTGCCAGCAGTACCGACAGTTTGAACACTGAAGCTTTCTTT. The chain recombines TRBV27 with TRBJ1-1; D might be TRBD1 (5 bases). CDR1 and CDR2 (germline): MNHEY, SMNVEV (reference sequence). V lost 5 bases to trimming and J lost 0 bases, with 10 bases between them. The length of the CDR3 is 14 residues.

This clonotype has more than one count but fewer than ten. The chain uses TRBV11-2 and TRBJ2-7; TRBD2 agrees at 11 bases. Trimming took 5 bases from V and 3 from J; bases not matched to a gene: 6. There are 15 residues in the CDR3. Germline assignment: CDR1 SGHAT and CDR2 FQNNGV. CDR3 coding DNA: TGTGCCAGCAGCCGCTACGGGACTAGCGGCTACGAGCAGTACTTC. Protein sequence: CASSRYGTSGYEQYF.

This clonotype was detected ten times or more. This sequence joins TRBV6-1 and TRBJ2-7, with 10 positions matching TRBD2. Germline loops: CDR1 MNHNS, CDR2 SASEGT. The CDR3 covers 16 residues. J was trimmed by 4 bases and V by 2 bases; bases with no gene match: 8. CDR3 loop: CASSESSSGRAYEQYF. CDR3 nucleotides: TGTGCCAGCAGTGAATCTTCCAGCGGGAGGGCGTACGAGCAGTACTTC.

The table lists this clonotype with many counts. This chain joins TRBV5-1 and TRBJ2-6, with D possibly being TRBD1 (5 bases). The germline CDR1 and CDR2 sequences are SGHRS and YFSETQ. V lost 4 bases to trimming and J lost 5 bases, with 7 bases between them. The CDR3 is 13 amino acids. The CDR3 DNA reads as TGCGCCAGCAGCAAGGACAGGGCCAACGTCCTGACTTTC. Its protein product is CASSKDRANVLTF.

The rearrangement uses TRBV29-1 and TRBJ1-6; D is possibly TRBD1 (5 bases). Trimming removed 6 bases at V and 9 bases at J, with 15 bases between. The germline CDR1 and CDR2 sequences are SQVTM and ANQGSEA. This CDR3 is built from 13 residues. Here the CDR3 reads CSVRVGTRSPLHF. The CDR3 bases are TGCAGCGTCAGGGTTGGGACTCGTTCACCCCTCCACTTT.

The V gene is TRBV7-8, the J gene TRBJ2-5; 7 bases align to TRBD1. Germline CDR1 reads SGHVS; CDR2 reads FQNEAQ. Trimming removed 3 bases from V and 2 bases from J; junction bases left unmatched: 3. This CDR3 region has 14 residues. CDR3 DNA sequence: TGTGCCAGCAGCTTGGGGACAGCGCAAGAGACCCAGTACTTC. Amino acids: CASSLGTAQETQYF.

This clonotype was detected a few times. This chain's CDR3 is CASSPRRPRRPSDTQYF. The CDR3, as DNA: TGTGCCAGCAGCCCCCGTCGACCACGACGACCTTCAGATACGCAGTATTTT. The chain recombines TRBV3-1 with TRBJ2-3, with D hard to call. The ends were cut back, 4 bases at V and 4 bases at J, with 21 bases in the middle. Germline CDR1 LGHDT, CDR2 YNNKEL (reference sequence). The CDR3 sequence is 17 residues long.

This clonotype was detected many times. V usage is TRBV4-1 and J usage is TRBJ2-1; unclear D gene. This CDR3 has 15 amino acids. Trimming stripped 0 bases from V and 2 bases from J, with 8 bases between. CDR1 is MGHRA, CDR2 YSYEKL, per germline. The CDR3, as DNA: TGCGCCAGCAGCCAAGATGTGAATACCTACAATGAGCAGTTCTTC. Translated, it gives CASSQDVNTYNEQFF.

By proportion, this clonotype is medium-sized. V is TRBV7-6 and J is TRBJ1-6, with 10 bases aligning to TRBD1. J lost 6 bases, V lost 5 bases, and 4 bases had no gene match. The V gene's germline CDR1 is SGHVS and CDR2 FNYEAQ. The CDR3 totals 15 residues. The CDR3 here is CASSHGQGVNSPLHF. CDR3 nucleotide sequence: TGTGCCAGCAGCCACGGACAGGGGGTTAATTCACCCCTCCACTTT.

The chain links TRBV28 to TRBJ2-4; a weak D match, TRBD2 (5 bases). The CDR3 extends over 18 amino acids. Between the trimmed V and J ends, which lost 4 bases and 1 base, there was a span of 20 bases. CDR1 is MDHEN, CDR2 SYDVKM, per germline. For the CDR3, the DNA is TGTGCCAGCAGTTATATCCTAGCTGGGGTCGGCGCCAAAAACATTCAGTACTTC. Protein sequence: CASSYILAGVGAKNIQYF.

This rearrangement joins TRBV12-3 or TRBV12-4 to TRBJ2-2; D gene uncertain. The CDR3 extends over 13 amino acids. V lost 6 bases and J 7 bases, leaving 12 bases between the germline ends. DNA for the CDR3: TGTGCCAGCAGACGCGGACGGATCGGGGAGCTGTTTTTT. Its protein product is CASRRGRIGELFF.

In this sample, this clonotype turned up many times. This chain joins TRBV20-1 and TRBJ1-5, with D unresolved. This CDR3 comprises 13 residues. The V gene's germline CDR1 is DFQATT and CDR2 SNEGSKA (reference sequence). V lost 4 bases and J 0 bases, leaving 7 bases between the germline ends. CDR3 nucleotide sequence: TGCAGTGCTATAACAGATAGCAATCAGCCCCAGCATTTT. This codes for CSAITDSNQPQHF.

The rearrangement joins TRBV6-1 to TRBJ1-1; the D is unclear. The CDR3 spans 13 residues. The germline gives CDR1 MNHNS, CDR2 SASEGT. The ends were cut back, 4 bases at V and 3 bases at J, with 9 bases in the middle. The CDR3 region has the DNA TGTGCCAGCAGTGTAATGATTTACACTGAAGCTTTCTTT. The encoded protein is CASSVMIYTEAFF.

The rearrangement joins TRBV10-1 to TRBJ2-1, with D possibly TRBD1 on 6 matching bases. Trimming stripped 6 bases from V and 6 bases from J, with 15 bases between. This CDR3 spans 14 amino acids. Germline values: CDR1 WNHNN, CDR2 SYGVQD (reference sequence). The CDR3 reads CASSDRFQVNEQFF. The CDR3, as DNA: TGCGCCAGCAGCGACAGGTTCCAGGTCAATGAGCAGTTCTTC.

In this sample, this clonotype turned up many times. The chain couples TRBV5-4 to TRBJ1-6, with D possibly matching TRBD1 (5 bases). The CDR3 has 17 residues. Germline CDR1 SGHNT, CDR2 YYREEE (reference sequence). V was trimmed by 6 bases and J by 7 bases, leaving 23 bases between them. The chain's CDR3 is CASILPIPRGVNSPLHF. DNA for the CDR3: TGTGCCAGCATCCTTCCCATACCAAGGGGAGTGAATTCACCCCTCCACTTT.

This clonotype has ten or more counts. The V gene is TRBV10-3, the J gene TRBJ2-7, with D maybe TRBD2 (6 bases). Germline V lookup: CDR1 ENHRY, CDR2 SYGVKD. V was trimmed by 3 bases and J by 2 bases, leaving 14 bases between them. The CDR3 totals 15 residues. This CDR3 is CAISEWGREAYEQYF. The CDR3 coding sequence is TGTGCCATCAGTGAATGGGGCAGGGAGGCCTACGAGCAGTACTTC.

As to this clonotype: Germline and junction disagree at one end, which may indicate a read error. The chain is built from TRBV5-1 and TRBJ2-7, with D perhaps TRBD1 (6 bases). CDR3 length: 12 residues. CDR1 SGHRS and CDR2 YFSETQ come from the germline V gene. The DNA for the CDR3 is TGCGCCAGCGGCTTCCCAGGGGACGAGCAGTACTTC. Protein: CASGFPGDEQYF.

The genes are TRBV6-4 and TRBJ2-3, with D possibly being TRBD2 (6 bases). This CDR3 is 17 amino acids long. The V gene's germline CDR1 is MRHNA and CDR2 SNTAGT. Between the trimmed V and J ends, which lost 6 bases and 2 bases, there was a span of 21 bases. Here the CDR3 DNA reads TGTGCCAGCAGCCGTCCCGGGACTTGCTCGCCCACAGATACGCAGTATTTT. It translates to CASSRPGTCSPTDTQYF.